The 19 T cell receptor beta chains reported below all come from one sample, sequenced in a study of blood T cell repertoires in COVID-19. Profiled with immunoSEQ multiplex PCR; TCRdb holds only in-frame clones, not every one. The sample includes 200,000 or so clones, around 84% of them seen just once. The specimen sequenced was PBMCs or T cells enriched from blood (not recorded which). These receptors originate from a woman in her forties with acute COVID-19.

The CDR3 bases are TGTGCCAGCAGTCATAGCGGGAGTTACGGAGATACGCAGTATTTT. The encoded protein is CASSHSGSYGDTQYF. The J gene is TRBJ2-3, the V gene TRBV6-4; 9 bases match TRBD2. The germline V gene encodes CDR1 MRHNA and CDR2 SNTAGT. This CDR3 comprises 15 residues. V trimming: 5 bases; J trimming: 5 bases; junction bases outside the gene matches: 8.

The CDR3 DNA is TGTGCCAGCAGTTTAGCCTTGGGGACAGGGGTTCAGCCCCAGCATTTT. Encoded protein: CASSLALGTGVQPQHF. The chain joins TRBV28 to TRBJ1-5; 10 bases are a match to TRBD1. V trimming: 2 bases; J trimming: 6 bases; junction bases outside the gene matches: 7. Germline V gene sequence: CDR1 MDHEN, CDR2 SYDVKM. The CDR3 contains 16 residues.

CDR3 amino acids: CASSPQWNTEAFF. Written as DNA, the CDR3 is TGTGCCAGCAGCCCCCAGTGGAACACTGAAGCTTTCTTT. The chain is built from TRBV11-2 and TRBJ1-1, with D uncertain. Germline assignment: CDR1 SGHAT and CDR2 FQNNGV. Trimming took off 5 bases at V and 1 base at J, with 8 bases between the two ends. The CDR3 is made up of 13 amino acids. The full variable domain, rest sourced from reference TRBV11-2 and TRBJ1-1, is EAGVAQSPRYKIIEKRQSVAFWCNPISGHATLYWYQQILGQGPKLLIQFQNNGVVDDSQLPKDRFSAERLKGVDSTLKIQPAKLEDSAVYLCASSPQWNTEAFFGQGTRLTVV.

The CDR3, as DNA: TGTGCCTGGAGTGGGGGGACAGGGGGAGTGCAAGAGACCCAGTACTTC. Protein: CAWSGGTGGVQETQYF. V is TRBV30 and J is TRBJ2-5, with 11 bases lining up with TRBD1. The CDR3 sequence is 16 residues long. Germline CDR1 reads GTSNPN; CDR2 reads SVGIG (reference sequence). The V gene end was trimmed by 1 base and the J gene end by 2 bases; junction bases not matched to a gene: 6.

The CDR3 loop is CASSGGLAGTDTQYF. CDR3 coding DNA: TGTGCCAGCTCCGGGGGACTAGCGGGCACAGATACGCAGTATTTT. The chain is built from TRBV18 and TRBJ2-3; TRBD2 matches 11 bases. The J segment lost 1 base and the V segment lost 6 bases, leaving 3 bases of the junction unmatched. Germline V gene sequence: CDR1 KGHSH, CDR2 LQKENI. The CDR3 has 15 residues.

The chain couples TRBV5-1 to TRBJ2-6; 13 bases fit TRBD2. With 5 bases clipped from V and 4 bases from J, the junction kept 9 bases outside the gene matches. CDR1 and CDR2 (germline): SGHRS, YFSETQ. CDR3 length: 18 amino acids. CDR3: CASRSGLAGLGGANVLTF. The DNA of the CDR3 is TGCGCCAGCAGATCGGGACTAGCGGGACTGGGCGGGGCCAACGTCCTGACTTTC. Together with reference TRBV5-1 and TRBJ2-6, the CDR3 gives the full variable domain: KAGVTQTPRYLIKTRGQQVTLSCSPISGHRSVSWYQQTPGQGLQFLFEYFSETQRNKGNFPGRFSGRQFSNSRSEMNVSTLELGDSALYLCASRSGLAGLGGANVLTFGAGSRLTVL.

J is TRBJ2-7 and V is TRBV6-1, with D maybe TRBD2 (7 bases). Per the germline V gene, CDR1 is MNHNS and CDR2 is SASEGT. The CDR3 spans 15 residues. V was trimmed by 6 bases and J by 3 bases, leaving 18 bases between them. CDR3 amino acids: CASSTKGGVLYEQYF. Written as DNA, the CDR3 is TGTGCCAGCAGCACAAAGGGGGGGGTGCTCTACGAGCAGTACTTC.

This clone was counted a few times. This chain connects TRBV7-9 to TRBJ2-3; D may be TRBD1 (6 bases). Trimming took 4 bases from V and 5 from J, leaving 19 bases between them. The CDR3 has 16 amino acids. The germline gives CDR1 SEHNR, CDR2 FQNEAQ (reference sequence). CDR3 protein: CASSSSGHLRGDTQYF. Here the CDR3 DNA reads TGTGCCAGCAGCTCCTCGGGACACCTTAGAGGAGATACGCAGTATTTT.

The chain links TRBV12-5 to TRBJ1-2, with 8 bases that match TRBD1. This CDR3 region has 16 residues. Trimming cost V 4 bases and J 4 bases; bases outside gene matches: 11. Germline CDR1 is LGHNT and CDR2 is FRNRAP. CDR3 residues: CASGSRTGGRGYGYTF. In DNA form, the CDR3 reads TGTGCTAGTGGTTCCCGAACAGGGGGAAGGGGCTATGGCTACACCTTC.

The chain recombines TRBV19 with TRBJ1-5; possibly TRBD1 for D (5 bases). CDR3 length: 14 residues. Germline lookup yields CDR1 LNHDA and CDR2 SQIVND (reference sequence). Trimming cost V 6 bases and J 7 bases, with 16 bases left between them. CDR3 sequence: CASRILGGVQPQHF. Here the CDR3 DNA reads TGTGCCAGTAGGATCCTGGGGGGAGTGCAGCCCCAGCATTTT.

This sequence joins TRBV7-2 and TRBJ1-4, with D perhaps matching TRBD1 (5 bases). The germline V and J ends were trimmed by 3 bases and 7 bases, with 12 bases remaining between them. The V gene's germline CDR1 is SGHTA and CDR2 FQGNSA. The CDR3 sequence is 14 residues long. DNA of the CDR3: TGTGCCAGCAGCTTGGGGGGTACTCTTGAAAAACTGTTTTTT. It is translated as CASSLGGTLEKLFF.

The J gene is TRBJ1-3, the V gene TRBV7-2; TRBD1 is a possible D gene (5 bases). The CDR3 loop spans 15 amino acids. Looked up from germline, CDR1 is SGHTA and CDR2 is FQGNSA. V lost 5 bases and J lost 0, with 11 bases in between. CDR3 bases: TGTGCCAGCAGCCCGAGAGACAGCTCTGGAAACACCATATATTTT. Translation: CASSPRDSSGNTIYF.

There are a few counts of this clone. The chain uses TRBV5-6 and TRBJ2-2; 10 nucleotides align to TRBD1. The CDR3 extends over 16 amino acids. V lost 1 base to trimming and J lost 6 bases; unmatched junction nucleotides: 6. Germline CDR1 is SGHDT and CDR2 is YYEEEE. The CDR3 is CASSLLTGGASGELFF. As DNA, the CDR3 is TGTGCCAGCAGCTTGTTGACAGGGGGCGCGTCCGGGGAGCTGTTTTTT.

This chain joins TRBV2 and TRBJ1-2, with D tentatively TRBD1 (5 bases). The length of the CDR3 is 13 residues. Per germline, CDR1 SNHLY and CDR2 FYNNEI. V lost 8 bases and J lost 6, with 16 bases in between. Here the CDR3 DNA reads TGTGCCAGCTCTACATTCGGGGGGGATGGCTACACCTTC. This encodes CASSTFGGDGYTF.

The CDR3 protein is CASSPPARAHGYTF. In nucleotides, the CDR3 is TGTGCCAGCTCACCACCGGCCAGGGCTCATGGCTACACCTTC. The genes are TRBV18 and TRBJ1-2; D perhaps matches TRBD1 (5 bases). From germline, CDR1 is KGHSH and CDR2 LQKENI. The CDR3 runs 14 residues. Trimming stripped 0 bases from V and 6 bases from J, with 11 bases between.

The CDR3 region is CASAGARQETQYF. CDR3 nucleotides: TGTGCCAGCGCAGGGGCGAGACAAGAGACCCAGTACTTC. The rearrangement joins TRBV7-3 to TRBJ2-5, with a tentative D call TRBD1 (6 bases). CDR3 length: 13 residues. CDR1 SGHTA and CDR2 FQGTGA come from the germline V gene. The V end lost 8 bases, the J end lost 2 bases, and 12 bases lay between the germline ends.

The chain links TRBV5-1 to TRBJ2-1; 9 nucleotides match TRBD2. Germline CDR1 and CDR2: SGHRS and YFSETQ. This CDR3 is built from 15 residues. J lost 6 bases, V lost 4 bases, and 8 bases had no gene match. Written as DNA, the CDR3 is TGCGCCAGCAGCCCGCGGGAGGGCCCCATCAATGAGCAGTTCTTC. Its protein is CASSPREGPINEQFF.

The chain is built from TRBV7-2 and TRBJ1-2, with 8 bases aligning to TRBD1. The CDR3 totals 15 residues. V shed 3 bases and J 4 bases; nucleotides not matched to a gene: 7. The germline CDR1 and CDR2 sequences are SGHTA and FQGNSA. CDR3 protein: CASSFGQGKGYGYTF. The CDR3 bases are TGTGCCAGCAGCTTCGGACAGGGAAAGGGCTATGGCTACACCTTC.

This sequence joins TRBV9 and TRBJ1-1, with unresolved D. The germline gives CDR1 SGDLS, CDR2 YYNGEE. CDR3 size: 14 residues. V was pared by 1 base and J by 1 base, with 8 bases between. The CDR3, as DNA: TGTGCCAGCAGCGTAAGGCCGGGGAACACTGAAGCTTTCTTT. Translated, it gives CASSVRPGNTEAFF.